These T cell receptor beta chains were read from a single sample in a study of cytomegalovirus exposure and HLA in healthy donors. Method: immunoSEQ multiplex PCR; TCRdb's copy keeps in-frame clones and lacks some. This repertoire includes tens of thousands of clones. The sample consisted of PBMCs. The receptors originated from a male donor in good health and CMV-seropositive. CDR3s include the opening cysteine and the closing phenylalanine or tryptophan. A D gene is named only where the DNA matches it firmly.

j_call v_call d_call cdr3_aa cdr3_nt
TRBJ2-7 TRBV4-3 NA CASSQGTSYEQYF TGCGCCAGCAGCCAAGGAACTAGCTACGAGCAGTACTTC
TRBJ1-5 TRBV19 NA CASRWTATSNQPQHF TGTGCCAGCAGATGGACAGCTACTAGCAATCAGCCCCAGCATTTT
TRBJ1-6 TRBV6-5 TRBD1 CASSDNTGAPLHF TGTGCCAGCAGTGATAATACAGGGGCTCCCCTCCACTTT
TRBJ2-7 TRBV19 NA CASSIDRGELSGEQYF TGTGCCAGTAGTATAGATCGCGGGGAGTTGTCCGGCGAGCAGTACTTC
TRBJ1-2 TRBV6-1 TRBD1 CASSVSRGNYGYTF TGTGCCAGCAGTGTTTCCAGGGGGAACTATGGCTACACCTTC
TRBJ1-1 TRBV4-2 NA CASSQGLATEAFF TGTGCCAGCAGCCAAGGACTAGCTACTGAAGCTTTCTTT
TRBJ2-7 TRBV30 TRBD1 CAWSQGTGHEQYF TGTGCCTGGAGCCAAGGGACAGGTCACGAGCAGTACTTC
TRBJ1-1 TRBV29-1 NA CSVEDGVRRTEDFF TGCAGCGTTGAAGATGGGGTGAGGAGGACTGAAGATTTCTTT
TRBJ2-7 TRBV7-2 TRBD2 CASSPTSGTSYEQYF TGTGCCAGCAGCCCCACTAGCGGGACCTCCTACGAGCAGTACTTC
TRBJ1-6 TRBV10-3 TRBD1 CAITRDRANSPLHF TGTGCCATCACCCGGGACAGGGCTAATTCACCCCTCCACTTT
TRBJ1-2 TRBV20-1 NA CSARIGDGYTF TGCAGTGCTAGAATAGGGGATGGCTACACCTTC
TRBJ2-2 TRBV10-1 TRBD1 CASRSSGTGYTGELFF TGCGCCAGCAGGAGCTCCGGGACAGGGTACACCGGGGAGCTGTTTTTT
TRBJ2-1 TRBV29-1 NA CSVEDLQGLKFF TGCAGCGTTGAAGATCTTCAGGGATTGAAGTTCTTC
TRBJ2-5 TRBV28 TRBD2 CASSSGQGGTSGRYQETQYF TGTGCCAGCAGCTCCGGACAGGGGGGGACTAGCGGGAGATATCAGGAGACCCAGTACTTC
TRBJ1-2 TRBV20-1 NA CSALYGYTF TGCAGTGCTCTCTATGGCTACACCTTC
TRBJ2-3 TRBV4-3 TRBD2 CASSQDGAGRNTQYF TGCGCCAGCAGCCAAGATGGAGCGGGAAGAAATACGCAGTATTTT
TRBJ1-2 TRBV11-2 TRBD1 CASSLVVPLWDRDYGYTF TGTGCCAGCAGCTTAGTGGTTCCTCTTTGGGACAGAGACTATGGCTACACCTTC
TRBJ1-1 TRBV18 NA CASSPKTGLNTEAFF TGTGCCAGCTCACCCAAGACAGGTTTGAACACTGAAGCTTTCTTT
TRBJ2-1 TRBV4-1 NA CASSRQGTYNEQFF TGCGCCAGCAGCCGGCAGGGGACCTACAATGAGCAGTTCTTC
TRBJ2-7 TRBV2 NA CASRDPGLSYEQYF TGTGCCAGCAGGGACCCGGGACTGAGTTACGAGCAGTACTTC
TRBJ1-1 TRBV29-1 NA CSVGGPGENTEAFF TGCAGCGTTGGAGGCCCCGGAGAGAACACTGAAGCTTTCTTT
TRBJ2-7 TRBV28 TRBD2 CASSTLAGGWEQYF TGTGCCAGCAGTACTCTAGCGGGAGGGTGGGAGCAGTACTTC
TRBJ2-5 TRBV7-3 TRBD1 CASSPMTGSETQYF TGTGCCAGCAGCCCAATGACAGGGTCGGAGACCCAGTACTTC
TRBJ2-7 TRBV28 TRBD1 CASSFSGTGSREQYF TGTGCCAGCAGTTTCTCCGGGACAGGGAGCCGAGAGCAGTACTTC
TRBJ1-2 TRBV5-1 TRBD1 CASSSSGTGSYGYTF TGCGCCAGCAGCTCGTCCGGGACAGGGAGCTATGGCTACACCTTC
TRBJ2-2 TRBV5-1 TRBD2 CASSLAGANTGELFF TGCGCCAGCAGCTTAGCGGGAGCGAACACCGGGGAGCTGTTTTTT
TRBJ1-2 TRBV19 TRBD1 CASSSLPTGATYGYTF TGTGCCAGTAGTTCCCTTCCGACAGGGGCCACCTATGGCTACACCTTC
TRBJ2-3 TRBV30 TRBD2 CAWSHLAGGADTQYF TGTGCCTGGAGCCACCTAGCGGGAGGCGCCGATACGCAGTATTTT
TRBJ1-6 TRBV2 NA CASNNEGNSPLHF TGTGCCAGCAATAACGAGGGTAATTCACCCCTCCACTTT
TRBJ1-1 TRBV7-9 TRBD1 CASSPRTGGETEAFF TGTGCCAGCAGCCCACGGACAGGGGGCGAGACTGAAGCTTTCTTT
TRBJ1-4 TRBV6-5 NA CASSYGTTAREEKLFF TGTGCCAGCAGTTACGGGACAACCGCACGTGAGGAAAAACTGTTTTTT
TRBJ2-7 TRBV11-2 NA CASSLGQAVGYEQYF TGTGCCAGCAGCTTAGGACAGGCGGTTGGCTACGAGCAGTACTTC
TRBJ1-1 TRBV9 TRBD1 CASSARTGGMNTEAFF TGTGCCAGCAGCGCAAGGACAGGGGGCATGAACACTGAAGCTTTCTTT